These 3 T cell receptor beta chains were all obtained from the same sample, sequenced in a study of T cell responses to AZD1222 COVID-19 vaccine. Produced via immunoSEQ multiplex PCR; TCRdb's table is partial and in-frame only. The data show 96,000 or so clones, approximately 90% seen once. Sequenced material: peripheral blood, taken on day 0 of AZD1222 vaccination. These receptors came from an adult in good health.

The CDR3 loop reads CASSLVRSQDTQYF. CDR3 in DNA: TGTGCCAGCAGCTTAGTAAGGTCCCAAGATACGCAGTATTTT. The V gene is TRBV7-2, the J gene TRBJ2-3; unclear D gene. The ends were cut back, 1 base at V and 5 bases at J, with 10 bases in the middle. Germline lookup yields CDR1 SGHTA and CDR2 FQGNSA. The CDR3 totals 14 residues.

The V and J genes are TRBV5-1 and TRBJ1-1; D might be TRBD1 (6 bases). This CDR3 has 14 amino acids. With 7 bases removed from V and 4 bases from J, the gap between germline ends came to 17 bases. Germline assignment: CDR1 SGHRS and CDR2 YFSETQ. The CDR3 coding sequence is TGCGCCAGCGCACAGGGATCAGGTGGCACTGAAGCTTTCTTT. The encoded protein is CASAQGSGGTEAFF.

CDR3 sequence: CASSGFREGDLNTEAFF. CDR3 DNA sequence: TGTGCCAGCAGTGGGTTCAGGGAAGGGGACTTGAACACTGAAGCTTTCTTT. The chain links TRBV25-1 to TRBJ1-1; D is possibly TRBD1 (5 bases). The germline V gene encodes CDR1 MGHDK and CDR2 SYGVNS. This CDR3 is built from 17 residues. Deletions cut 4 bases from V and 0 bases from J, with 18 bases between.